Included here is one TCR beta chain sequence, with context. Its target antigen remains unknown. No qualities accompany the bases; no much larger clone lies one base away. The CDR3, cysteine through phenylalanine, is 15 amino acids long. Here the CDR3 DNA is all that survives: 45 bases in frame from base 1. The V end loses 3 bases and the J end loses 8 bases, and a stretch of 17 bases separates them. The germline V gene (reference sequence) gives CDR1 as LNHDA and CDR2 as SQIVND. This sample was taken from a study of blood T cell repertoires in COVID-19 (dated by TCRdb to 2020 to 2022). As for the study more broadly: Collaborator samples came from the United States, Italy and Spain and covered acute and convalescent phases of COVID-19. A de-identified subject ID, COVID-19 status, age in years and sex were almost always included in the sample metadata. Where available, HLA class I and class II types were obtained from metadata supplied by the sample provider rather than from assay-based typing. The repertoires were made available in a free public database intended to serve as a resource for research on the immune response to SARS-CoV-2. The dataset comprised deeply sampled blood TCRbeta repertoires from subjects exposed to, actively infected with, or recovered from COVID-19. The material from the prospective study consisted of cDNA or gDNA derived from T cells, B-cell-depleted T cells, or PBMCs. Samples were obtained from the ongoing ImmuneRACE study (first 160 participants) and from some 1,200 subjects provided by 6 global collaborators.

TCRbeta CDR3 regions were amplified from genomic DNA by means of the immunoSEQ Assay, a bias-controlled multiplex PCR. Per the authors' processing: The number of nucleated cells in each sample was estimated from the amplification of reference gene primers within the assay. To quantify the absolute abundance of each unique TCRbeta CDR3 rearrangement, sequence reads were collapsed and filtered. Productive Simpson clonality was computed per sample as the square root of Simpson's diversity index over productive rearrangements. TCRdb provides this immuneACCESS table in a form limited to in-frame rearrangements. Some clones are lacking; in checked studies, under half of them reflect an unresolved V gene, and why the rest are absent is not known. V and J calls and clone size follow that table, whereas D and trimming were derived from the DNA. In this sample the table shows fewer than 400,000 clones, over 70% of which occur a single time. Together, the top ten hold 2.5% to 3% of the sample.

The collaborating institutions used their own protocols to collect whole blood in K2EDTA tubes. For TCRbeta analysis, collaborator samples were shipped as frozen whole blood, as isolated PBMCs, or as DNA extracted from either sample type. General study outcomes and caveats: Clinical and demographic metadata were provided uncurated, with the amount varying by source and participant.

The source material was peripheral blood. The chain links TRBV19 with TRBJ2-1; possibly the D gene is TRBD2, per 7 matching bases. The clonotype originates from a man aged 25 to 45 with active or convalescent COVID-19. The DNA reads TGTGCCAGTAGTATTCTCGCGGGGGCCCGGGATGAGCAGTTCTTC. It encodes CASSILAGARDEQFF.